This T cell receptor beta chain was sequenced in a study of T cell responses to AZD1222 COVID-19 vaccine. As concerns this clone: Antigen unknown.

Study-wide results and caveats: Nearly half of the spike-specific TCRs reportedly recognize variant regions that carry no mutations. Sampling that yielded the repertoires occurred only after the peak T cell response.

Sequenced by immunoSEQ multiplex PCR; TCRdb stores in-frame clones only, minus some. The sample consists of roughly 140,000 clones, under 95% of them appearing once. This CDR3 region has 15 residues. The germline V gene encodes CDR1 MDHEN and CDR2 SYDVKM. V was cut by 6 bases and J by 4 bases, with 18 bases left in between. This chain joins TRBV28 and TRBJ1-2; possibly TRBD1 for D (6 bases). The origin of this receptor is an adult in good health. Sequencing was performed on peripheral blood, taken on day 0 of AZD1222 vaccination. The CDR3 DNA is TGTGCCAGCAGCCCCGGGGGGAGGGACACCTATGGCTACACCTTC. Amino acids: CASSPGGRDTYGYTF.